This T cell receptor beta chain was identified during a study of shared clonotypes between healthy human individuals. Study outcomes and limitations: Sorted-subset sequencing was shown by rarefaction to be incomplete despite large depth.

The repertoire was sequenced with immunoSEQ multiplex PCR; TCRdb's copy has only in-frame clones and lacks some. The data show 1.6 million or so clones, roughly 95% seen once. Note on this clone: Its antigen is undetermined.

The CDR3 length is 14 residues. V lost 5 bases, J lost 5 bases, and 15 bases lay in between. Looked up from germline, CDR1 is LNHDA and CDR2 is SQIVND (reference sequence). It was into CD45RA+ naive and CD45RA-negative memory subsets that the CD4+ cells were split. The TCR sequence derives from a young man in good health. This chain uses TRBV19 with TRBJ2-5; no clear D. The sequenced sample was naive CD4+ T cells sorted from blood. Subset noted: CD45RA+ positively selected. The CDR3 is CASSPELSIETQYF. In DNA, the CDR3 is TGTGCCAGTAGTCCCGAACTATCTATCGAGACCCAGTACTTC.